Included here is one T cell receptor beta chain sequence, with context. PCR primers comprised 60 Vbeta and 13 Jbeta primers. Authors' processing steps: The count from a later analysis was 65 million to 90 million unique TCR beta chains, approximately 9.9 million of them shared. Only in-frame clones appear in the TCRdb table, and some are missing; sequencing was by immunoSEQ multiplex PCR. V and J calls and clone size come straight from that table; D and trimming were deduced from the DNA. The profile shows 150,000 to 180,000 clones, 65% to 75% of them singletons. The data were taken from a study of cytomegalovirus exposure and HLA in healthy donors. Trimming cost V 4 bases and J 7 bases; bases outside gene matches: 8. Germline V gene data show CDR1 as SGHTA and CDR2 as FQGTGA. This CDR3 is built from 15 residues.

The genes are TRBV7-3 and TRBJ1-2, with 11 bases that match TRBD1. This TCR was recovered from a young man in good health and CMV-seronegative. The sequencing sample was made of PBMCs. CDR3 loop: CASSSGDRGKSGYTF. Written as DNA, the CDR3 is TGTGCCAGCAGCTCAGGGGACAGGGGGAAGAGTGGCTACACCTTC.